The 4 T cell receptor beta chains given below trace back to one sample, sequenced in a study of blood T cell repertoires in COVID-19. Clones were sequenced by immunoSEQ multiplex PCR, and TCRdb holds only the in-frame ones, with some missing. The sample records some 150,000 clones, about 85% being singletons. The source material was peripheral blood. These TCRs come from a man between 60 and 70 years old with COVID-19, enrolled during active disease.

The chain couples TRBV7-8 to TRBJ2-1; 7 bases fit TRBD2. This CDR3 spans 15 amino acids. Germline V gives CDR1 SGHVS, CDR2 FQNEAQ. J gave up 2 bases and V 5 bases, and 6 bases lay outside the gene matches. The CDR3 coding sequence is TGTGCCAGCAGCCACCGACTAGCAGCCTACAATGAGCAGTTCTTC. Amino acid sequence: CASSHRLAAYNEQFF.

The rearrangement links TRBV9 to TRBJ1-2, with 7 bases lining up with TRBD1. CDR3 length equals 12 residues. The V and J ends lost 4 bases and 9 bases, in that order; junction bases with no gene match: 6. CDR1 and CDR2 (germline): SGDLS, YYNGEE. The CDR3 region has the DNA TGTGCCAGCAGCACACAGGGGAATAGCTACACCTTC. Protein sequence: CASSTQGNSYTF.

The gene calls are TRBV7-3 and TRBJ2-7; 7 positions agree with TRBD1. Trimming removed 4 bases from V and 6 bases from J; junction bases left unmatched: 6. CDR1 is SGHTA and CDR2 is FQGTGA in the germline V gene. This CDR3 has 13 residues. Here the CDR3 DNA reads TGTGCCAGCAGCTCCAGACAGGGTGGCGAGCAGTACTTC. It codes for CASSSRQGGEQYF.

The gene calls are TRBV6-5 and TRBJ2-7; 7 nucleotides agree with TRBD2. CDR3 length equals 14 residues. Germline V lookup: CDR1 MNHEY, CDR2 SVGAGI. After removal of 2 bases from V and 2 bases from J, the junction contained 3 bases not matched to a gene. In DNA, the CDR3 is TGTGCCAGCAGTTACGGGCGGGAGCCCTACGAGCAGTACTTC. Protein product: CASSYGREPYEQYF.